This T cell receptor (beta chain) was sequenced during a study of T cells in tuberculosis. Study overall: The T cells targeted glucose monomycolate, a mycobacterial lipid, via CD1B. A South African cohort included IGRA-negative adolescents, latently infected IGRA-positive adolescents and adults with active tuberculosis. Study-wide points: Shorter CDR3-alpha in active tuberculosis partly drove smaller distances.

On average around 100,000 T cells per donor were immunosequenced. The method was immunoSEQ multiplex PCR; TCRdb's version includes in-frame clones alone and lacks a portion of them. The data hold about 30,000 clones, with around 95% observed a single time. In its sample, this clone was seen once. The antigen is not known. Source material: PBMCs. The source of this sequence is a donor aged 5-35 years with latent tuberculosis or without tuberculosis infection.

CDR3 region: CASSLGRAGGDTQYF. In DNA, the CDR3 is TGTGCCAGCAGCTTAGGGCGGGCAGGGGGAGATACGCAGTATTTT. The rearrangement links TRBV7-9 to TRBJ2-3; 7 bases fit TRBD1. Germline V gene data show CDR1 as SEHNR and CDR2 as FQNEAQ (reference sequence). The CDR3 sequence is 15 residues long. V shed 1 base, J shed 5 bases, and the junction held 6 bases outside the gene matches.